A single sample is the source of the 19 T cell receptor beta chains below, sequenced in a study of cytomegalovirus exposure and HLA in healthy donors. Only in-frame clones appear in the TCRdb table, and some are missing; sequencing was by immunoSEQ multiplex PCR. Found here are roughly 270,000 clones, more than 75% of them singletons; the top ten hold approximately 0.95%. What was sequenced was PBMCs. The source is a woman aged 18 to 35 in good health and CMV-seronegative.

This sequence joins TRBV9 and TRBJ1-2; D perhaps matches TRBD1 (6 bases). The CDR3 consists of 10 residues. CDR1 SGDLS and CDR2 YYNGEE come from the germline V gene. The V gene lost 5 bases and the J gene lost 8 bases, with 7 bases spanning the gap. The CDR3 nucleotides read TGTGCCAGCAGGGGGGCCGGCTACACCTTC. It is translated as CASRGAGYTF.

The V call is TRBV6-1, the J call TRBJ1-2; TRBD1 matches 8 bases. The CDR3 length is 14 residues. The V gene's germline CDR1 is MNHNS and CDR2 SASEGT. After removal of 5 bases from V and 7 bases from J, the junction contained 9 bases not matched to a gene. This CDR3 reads CASSLMTGALGYTF. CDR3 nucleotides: TGTGCCAGCAGTCTAATGACAGGGGCCCTTGGCTACACCTTC.

The CDR3 nucleotides are TGTGCCAGCAGCGCCTTCTTAGCGGCTAGCACAGATACGCAGTATTTT. Encoded protein: CASSAFLAASTDTQYF. The chain has TRBV9 and TRBJ2-3; weak D call: TRBD2 (6 bases). The CDR3 is 16 residues long. Per the germline V gene, CDR1 is SGDLS and CDR2 is YYNGEE. Trimming took off 3 bases at V and 0 bases at J, with 14 bases between the two ends.

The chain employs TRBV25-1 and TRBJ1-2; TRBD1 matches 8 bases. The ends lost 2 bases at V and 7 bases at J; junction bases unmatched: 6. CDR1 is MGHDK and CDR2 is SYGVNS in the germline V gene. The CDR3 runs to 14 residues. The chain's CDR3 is CASSEDRGAGGYTF. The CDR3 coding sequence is TGTGCCAGCAGTGAAGACAGGGGCGCGGGTGGCTACACCTTC.

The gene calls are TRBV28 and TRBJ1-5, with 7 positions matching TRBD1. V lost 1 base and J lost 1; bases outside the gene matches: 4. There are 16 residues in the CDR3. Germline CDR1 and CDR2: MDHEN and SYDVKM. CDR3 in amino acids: CASSLYRGLSNQPQHF. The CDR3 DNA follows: TGTGCCAGCAGTTTATATAGGGGGCTGAGCAATCAGCCCCAGCATTTT.

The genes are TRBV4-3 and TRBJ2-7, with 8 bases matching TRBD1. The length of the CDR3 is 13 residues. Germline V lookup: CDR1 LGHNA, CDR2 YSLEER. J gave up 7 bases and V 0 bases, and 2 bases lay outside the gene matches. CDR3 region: CASSQDRDREQYF. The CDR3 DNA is TGCGCCAGCAGCCAAGATCGGGACAGGGAGCAGTACTTC.

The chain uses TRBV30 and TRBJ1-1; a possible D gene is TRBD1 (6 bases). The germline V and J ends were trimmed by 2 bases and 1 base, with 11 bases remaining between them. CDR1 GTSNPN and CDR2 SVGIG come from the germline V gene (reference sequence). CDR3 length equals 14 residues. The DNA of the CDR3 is TGTGCCTGGAGTCCAGGACAGTGGAACACTGAAGCTTTCTTT. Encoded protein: CAWSPGQWNTEAFF.

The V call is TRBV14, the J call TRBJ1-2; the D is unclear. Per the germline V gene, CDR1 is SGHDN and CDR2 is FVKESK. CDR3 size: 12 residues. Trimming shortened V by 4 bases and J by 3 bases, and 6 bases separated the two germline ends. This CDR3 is CASSPRDYGYTF. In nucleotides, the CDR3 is TGTGCCAGCAGCCCTCGGGACTATGGCTACACCTTC.

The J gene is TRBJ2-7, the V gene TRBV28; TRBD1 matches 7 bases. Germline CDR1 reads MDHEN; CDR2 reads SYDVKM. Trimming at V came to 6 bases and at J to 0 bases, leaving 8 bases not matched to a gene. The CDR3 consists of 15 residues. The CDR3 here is CASRHLQGISYEQYF. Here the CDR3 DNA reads TGTGCCAGCAGACACCTACAGGGGATCTCCTACGAGCAGTACTTC.

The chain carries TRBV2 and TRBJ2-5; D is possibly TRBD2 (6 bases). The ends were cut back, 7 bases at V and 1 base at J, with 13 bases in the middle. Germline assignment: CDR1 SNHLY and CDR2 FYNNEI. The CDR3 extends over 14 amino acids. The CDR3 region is CASNRQRVQETQYF. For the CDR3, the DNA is TGTGCCAGCAACAGGCAGCGGGTCCAAGAGACCCAGTACTTC.

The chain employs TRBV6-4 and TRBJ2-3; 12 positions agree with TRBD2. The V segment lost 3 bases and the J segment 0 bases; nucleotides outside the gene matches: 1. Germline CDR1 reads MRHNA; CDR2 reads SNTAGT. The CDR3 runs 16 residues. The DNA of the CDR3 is TGTGCCAGCAGTGAACTAGCGGGAGGAAGCACAGATACGCAGTATTTT. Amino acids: CASSELAGGSTDTQYF.

The CDR3 DNA reads as TGTGCCAGCAGTTTAACGGGAGGGAACACTGAAGCTTTCTTT. Encoded protein: CASSLTGGNTEAFF. The genes are TRBV27 and TRBJ1-1; D gene unclear. The V end lost 2 bases, the J end lost 1 base, and 8 bases lay between the germline ends. The germline gives CDR1 MNHEY, CDR2 SMNVEV (reference sequence). This CDR3 spans 14 amino acids.

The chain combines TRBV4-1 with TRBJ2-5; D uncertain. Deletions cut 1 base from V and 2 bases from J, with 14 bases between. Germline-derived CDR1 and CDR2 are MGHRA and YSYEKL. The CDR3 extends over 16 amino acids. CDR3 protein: CASSQAAGVWQETQYF. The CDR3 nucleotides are TGCGCCAGCAGCCAAGCAGCTGGAGTTTGGCAAGAGACCCAGTACTTC.

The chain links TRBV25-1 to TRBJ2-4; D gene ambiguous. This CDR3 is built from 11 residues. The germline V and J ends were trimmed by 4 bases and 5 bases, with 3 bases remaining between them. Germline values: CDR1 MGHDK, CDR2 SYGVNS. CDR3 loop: CASSAENIQYF. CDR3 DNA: TGTGCCAGCAGTGCAGAAAACATTCAGTACTTC.

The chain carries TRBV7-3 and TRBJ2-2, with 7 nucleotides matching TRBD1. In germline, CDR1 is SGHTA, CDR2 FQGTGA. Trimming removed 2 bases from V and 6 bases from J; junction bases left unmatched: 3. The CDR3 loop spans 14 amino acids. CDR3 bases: TGTGCCAGCAGCTTAGCTCAGGGGGCCGGGGAGCTGTTTTTT. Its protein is CASSLAQGAGELFF.

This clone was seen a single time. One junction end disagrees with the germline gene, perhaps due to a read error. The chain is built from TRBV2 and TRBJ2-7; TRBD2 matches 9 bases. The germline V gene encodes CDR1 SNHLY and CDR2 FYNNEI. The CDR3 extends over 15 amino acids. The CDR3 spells CASREGSGSFYEQYF. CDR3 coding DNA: TGTGCCAGCAGGGAAGGTAGCGGGAGCTTTTACGAGCAGTACTTC.

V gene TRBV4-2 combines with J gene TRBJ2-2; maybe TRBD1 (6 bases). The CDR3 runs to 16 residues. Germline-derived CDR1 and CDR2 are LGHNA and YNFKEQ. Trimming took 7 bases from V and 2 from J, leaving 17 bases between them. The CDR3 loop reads CASTPARDTNTGELFF. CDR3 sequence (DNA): TGTGCCAGCACCCCGGCCCGGGACACAAACACCGGGGAGCTGTTTTTT.

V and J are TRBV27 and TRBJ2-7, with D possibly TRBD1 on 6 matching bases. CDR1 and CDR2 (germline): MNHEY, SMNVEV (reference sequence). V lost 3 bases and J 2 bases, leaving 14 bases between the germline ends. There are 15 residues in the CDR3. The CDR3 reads CASSFGQLNTYEQYF. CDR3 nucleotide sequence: TGTGCCAGCAGTTTTGGACAGCTAAACACCTACGAGCAGTACTTC.

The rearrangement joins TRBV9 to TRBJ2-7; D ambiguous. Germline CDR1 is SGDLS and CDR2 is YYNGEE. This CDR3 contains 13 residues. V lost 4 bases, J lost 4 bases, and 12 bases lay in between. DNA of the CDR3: TGTGCCAGCAGCACTTCTACCGCTTACGAGCAGTACTTC. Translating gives CASSTSTAYEQYF. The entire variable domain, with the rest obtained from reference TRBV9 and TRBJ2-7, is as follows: DSGVTQTPKHLITATGQRVTLRCSPRSGDLSVYWYQQSLDQGLQFLIQYYNGEERAKGNILERFSAQQFPDLHSELNLSSLELGDSALYFCASSTSTAYEQYFGPGTRLTVT.